What follows describes a single TCR beta chain. Its antigen is not identified. The data were taken from a study of blood T cells in healthy people across ages. Combining a sample-barcoded 5' primer with a J-beta primer mix, a second PCR ran for about 6 to 11 cycles. TCRdb re-called the 5' RACE reads through MiXCR, storing one row per CDR3 protein. The repertoire has 800,000 to 1,000,000 distinct CDR3 sequences, roughly 48% of them found once; the top ten carry roughly 13%. Every sample yielded at least 6 million isolated PBMCs. Whole-study findings and limits: PBMC samples, being unsorted, prevented any conclusive comparison of naive and antigen-experienced cells.

This CDR3 contains 19 residues. V gave up 5 bases and J gave up 2 bases, with 26 bases separating them. The germline V gene encodes CDR1 MNHEY and CDR2 SVGAGI. The rearrangement joins TRBV6-5 to TRBJ2-3; D not resolved. The receptor was isolated from a man aged 25 to 45 in good health. The sequenced sample consisted of blood. The DNA of the CDR3 is TGTGCCAGCAGTAACCCCCCGGCTAAAGGTGGGGTCTACACAGATACGCAGTATTTT. Residues: CASSNPPAKGGVYTDTQYF.